This note documents a single TCR beta chain sequence. The CDR3 is 9 residues long. V was cut by 7 bases and J by 11 bases, with 9 bases left in between. The germline gives CDR1 DFQATT, CDR2 SNEGSKA (reference sequence). Authors' methods: Amplified reference gene primers provided the basis for estimating nucleated cell counts. Measured with immunoSEQ multiplex PCR; TCRdb has only the in-frame clones, and not every one. V, J and clone size were drawn from that table, and D and trimming were deduced from the DNA. The data hold approximately 72,000 clones, with about 85% observed a single time. This record comes from a study of blood T cell repertoires in COVID-19.

J is TRBJ1-5 and V is TRBV20-1, with no clear D. This TCR was recovered from a woman of 80 years or more with active or convalescent COVID-19. The sample consisted of peripheral blood. The CDR3 nucleotides read TGCAGTGGCCCCGGTTCCCAGCATTTT. Amino acids: CSGPGSQHF.